This T cell receptor beta chain is drawn from a study of T cell responses to AZD1222 COVID-19 vaccine. Background on the study: Second-dose groups at about 4 or about 12 weeks were pooled.

Concerning this clone: What it recognizes is unknown.

Libraries were prepared by immunoSEQ multiplex PCR; TCRdb keeps only in-frame clonotypes and omits some of them. The table lists roughly 100,000 clones, around 86% of them singletons, with 4% to 6% in the top ten. The length of the CDR3 is 19 residues. The V and J ends lost 2 bases and 0 bases respectively, with 23 bases between them. Germline assignment: CDR1 MNHEY and CDR2 SVGEGT. Study observations and caveats: The donors showed a predominance of white British ancestry and of females, with possible underestimation of clonal diversity. Recipients of AZD1222 seropositive at baseline numbered only 6 or 7.

The V gene is TRBV6-2 or TRBV6-3, the J gene TRBJ2-7; weak D call: TRBD2 (5 bases). The sample consisted of peripheral blood, taken on day 0 of AZD1222 vaccination. The TCR was taken from an adult in good health. CDR3 in DNA: TGTGCCAGCAGTTACCCTTACCGCGGAGCCCGAGCGGACTCCTACGAGCAGTACTTC. Amino acid sequence: CASSYPYRGARADSYEQYF.